This T cell receptor beta chain was obtained from a study of cytomegalovirus exposure and HLA in healthy donors (TCRdb year 2017). Regarding the complete study: An earlier analysis of around 600 of the donors reported 250 to 350 Gb of sequence data and roughly 110 million unique TCR beta sequences from roughly 180 million T cells. About 310 gigabases of sequencing data and 78 million or so unique TCR sequences were included in an early release covering over 600 HLA-typed donors. The number of typed donors differed by locus: 629-630 for A, B, C, DRB1 and DQB1; approximately 520 for DQA1; some 590 for DPA1; and around 470 for DPB1. In a later genetic analysis, genome-wide SNP genotypes for about 55% of the roughly 670 donors were used, and that subset was treated as a discovery cohort. The study was designed to test whether signatures of past pathogen exposure could be identified by cataloging public T cell receptors. Along with the approximately 650-subject first cohort, a separate validation cohort of roughly 110 different subjects was used. Alongside the repertoire data, information on donor age, sex, ethnicity and CMV serostatus was compiled. The study used immunosequencing to profile the T cell repertoires of several hundred subjects and linked those repertoires to cytomegalovirus serostatus. Rather than drawing on any new phenotypic data, the later analysis identified candidate immune exposures from TCR beta sequences and the way those sequences occurred across donors. An earlier analysis of several hundred of the donors applied high-throughput TCR beta sequencing to assess whether each TCR beta V gene segment acted as functional or pseudogenic. Roughly five DR-DQ haplotypes were handled as single units for association and clustering, since linkage in the cohort was strong. A later analysis re-examined previously published TCR beta repertoires from several hundred donors and added high-resolution HLA genotyping to investigate patterns of TCR occurrence. Of the 350 to 400 genotyped donors, roughly 85% fell in the genetic ancestry cluster associated with self-reported Caucasian donors. Across approximately 400 genotyped donors of the cohort, an average of approximately 240,000 unique TCR beta nucleotide sequences per donor were sequenced, and approximately 17% of those sequences were non-productive. High-throughput TCR immunosequencing, statistical association of individual TCRs with disease status, and machine learning were combined to predict cytomegalovirus infection status. HLA typing covered class I and class II loci at four-digit resolution. Every discovery cohort repertoire had been produced on one sequencing platform. What the authors observed across the whole study: Only TCR beta chains were sequenced in this cohort, and the absence of alpha or paired-chain data limited detectable features. Broadly in line with IMGT annotations, most TCR beta V segments showed up in productive rearrangements about 87% or about 30% of the time in an earlier analysis of several hundred of the donors. According to a later analysis, TCR association rates differed among HLA loci, with DRB1 alleles showing the most associated TCRs and HLA-C alleles showing the fewest. Several of the top co-occurrence clusters appeared to be linked to parvovirus B19, influenza, CMV and Epstein-Barr virus, according to a later analysis. The authors suggested that the approach could potentially be extended to other disease states and immunological phenotypes. Specific HLA alleles were associated with 15,000 to 20,000 TCR beta sequences at a false discovery rate of 0.05 in a later analysis. Three of the identified cytomegalovirus-associated TCR beta chains were confirmed in vitro to be specific for cytomegalovirus antigens. For the cohort, immune exposure information was limited to CMV serostatus. When HLA alleles, especially DR and DQ, strongly co-occurred, attributing TCR associations to individual alleles was difficult. A total of fewer than 200 TCR beta chains were listed by the study as associated with cytomegalovirus. Most TCR sequences were observed very rarely across donors, whereas some public TCRs were present in many individuals. A cluster of highly shared sequence variants was judged likely to represent a technical artifact of the sequencing pipeline. A later analysis found that most CMV-associated TCR beta chains appeared HLA-restricted, with HLA associations seemingly driven largely by CMV exposure. The classifier was reported to diagnose cytomegalovirus status with high specificity and sensitivity in both the original cohort and the validation cohort. Sequencing depth was assumed to be roughly uniform across donors in the presence/absence analyses, though that assumption may not hold. Correlated functional status among segregating V segments might reflect linkage disequilibrium, but an unknown experimental factor could not be ruled out. HLA typing was unavailable for some donors at each locus, so association tests used only the typed subset. In a later genetic analysis, fewer N-insertions in productive TCRs were reported among donors in an Asian-associated ancestry cluster than the approximately 670-donor mean. In a later analysis, HLA-associated TCR beta chains were found to be more clonally expanded and to have lower generation probabilities than equally common non-associated chains. An association between a missense DCLRE1C variant and V-gene and J-gene trimming of TCR beta chains was found in a later genetic analysis and replicated in an independent cohort. Some IMGT-functional V segments, including TRBV6-2 and TRBV6-3, could not be told apart with the 87-base-pair reads, so those segments were excluded. Because counts were too low, around 17 rarely observed V segments, including chromosome 9 orphons, were left out of the earlier analysis of approximately 500 of the donors. A further reported finding was that TCR beta sequences accurately predicted the HLA-A and HLA-B alleles for most subjects in the first cohort.

The germline V gene supplies CDR1 MDHEN and CDR2 SYDVKM. V is reduced by 11 bases and J by 3 bases, leaving a spacing of 17 bases between them. The CDR3 runs 15 amino acids, cysteine and phenylalanine included. The only DNA kept is the CDR3, 45 bases in frame from the first base. Libraries were made using the immunoSEQ multiplex PCR assay. For the multiplex PCR, a mixture combining 60 forward primers for TCR Vbeta segments and 13 reverse primers for TCR Jbeta segments was used. A multiplex PCR assay on genomic DNA amplified the CDR3 region of rearranged TCR beta genes. The Illumina HiSeq System was used to sequence the amplified TCR beta libraries as 87-base-pair reads. The authors' analysis ran thus. A later analysis tallied approximately 87 million unique TCR beta chains across the 640 or so repertoires, and about 10 million of those chains were shared by two or more donors. A nearest-neighbor algorithm error-corrected the raw reads and collapsed the reads into unique sequences, merging closely related sequences to remove PCR and sequencing errors. To assign V, D and J gene segments, CDR3 sequences were aligned to IMGT reference sequences. For a sequence to be retained, a match of at least six nucleotides was required to both a V gene segment and a J gene segment. A rearrangement was called productive if the CDR3 had no stop codons and remained in frame with V and J, and every other rearrangement was called non-productive. Following IMGT convention, CDR3 was defined as the stretch from the second conserved V-encoded cysteine to the conserved J-encoded phenylalanine. The earlier analysis of 500 to 650 of the donors excluded any sequence lacking an unambiguous match to a single V gene segment. In an earlier analysis of about 590 of the donors, a V segment was called functional when productive rearrangements were above 56.7%, and segregating when the standard deviation between donors exceeded 5%. A statistical classification framework was built to diagnose cytomegalovirus status from the catalog of TCR beta chain sequences. A later analysis assigned V and J genes by comparing TCR nucleotide sequences with IMGT/GENE-DB human TR gene sequences. In a later analysis, CDR3 sequences and most-parsimonious VDJ recombination scenarios were assigned using the TCRdist pipeline. In a later analysis, every TCR beta chain was defined by the combination of its CDR3 amino acid sequence and its V-gene family, and reads without a unique V-gene family were dropped. A later analysis removed 592 highly shared, low-generation-probability nucleotide sequences to deal with suspected cross-contamination and a sequencing artifact. For each public chain, a later analysis derived a clonal expansion index from normalized ranks of inferred template counts within each repertoire. In a later analysis, generation probabilities were computed with a VDJ recombination model fitted to out-of-frame rearrangements, and the resulting probabilities were checked against IGoR. In a later analysis, TCR-TCR, TCR-HLA and TCR-CMV co-occurrence was scored with hypergeometric tests, and a repertoire-size bias correction was applied to TCR pairs. False discovery rates were estimated in a later analysis by permuting HLA or CMV assignments 20 times. In a later analysis, co-occurring TCRs were grouped using DBSCAN, and TCRdist sequence similarity was added for clustering within HLA-allele-positive subsets. Repertoires with fewer than 30,000 or more than 120,000 public chains, plus five repertoires with anomalous nucleotide sharing, were excluded from co-occurrence clustering. The clones in this table, taken by TCRdb from immuneACCESS, are in-frame only. Not every clone is retained; where verified, under half of the shortfall comes from an unresolved V gene, and the cause of the rest is unknown. V, J and clone size were drawn from that table, and D and trimming were deduced from the DNA. Here the sample has approximately 86,000 clones; approximately 80% occur a single time. Less than 4% of the sample lies in the top ten.

Notes on this clone: Its cognate antigen has yet to be identified. No much larger clone is present one base from it, and per-base qualities are unavailable.

The cohort was made up of 500 to 800 healthy bone marrow donors. All cohort members were sampled while nominally healthy, although unrecorded immune exposures were likely present. The donor tested CMV seronegative, placing the donor among the 350 or so seronegative members of the cohort. A peripheral blood sample was provided by each donor, and peripheral blood mononuclear cells were used for TCR beta sequencing. Genomic DNA was extracted from the blood cell samples with the Qiagen DNeasy Blood Extraction Kit. The TCR comes from a middle-aged man in good health and CMV-seronegative. Source material: PBMCs. The rearrangement combines TRBV28 with TRBJ1-6, with a weak D call of TRBD1 (5 bases match). The CDR3 region reads CAGRTSTDYNSPLHF. The sequence in DNA is TGTGCCGGACGAACTTCGACAGACTATAATTCACCCCTCCACTTT.